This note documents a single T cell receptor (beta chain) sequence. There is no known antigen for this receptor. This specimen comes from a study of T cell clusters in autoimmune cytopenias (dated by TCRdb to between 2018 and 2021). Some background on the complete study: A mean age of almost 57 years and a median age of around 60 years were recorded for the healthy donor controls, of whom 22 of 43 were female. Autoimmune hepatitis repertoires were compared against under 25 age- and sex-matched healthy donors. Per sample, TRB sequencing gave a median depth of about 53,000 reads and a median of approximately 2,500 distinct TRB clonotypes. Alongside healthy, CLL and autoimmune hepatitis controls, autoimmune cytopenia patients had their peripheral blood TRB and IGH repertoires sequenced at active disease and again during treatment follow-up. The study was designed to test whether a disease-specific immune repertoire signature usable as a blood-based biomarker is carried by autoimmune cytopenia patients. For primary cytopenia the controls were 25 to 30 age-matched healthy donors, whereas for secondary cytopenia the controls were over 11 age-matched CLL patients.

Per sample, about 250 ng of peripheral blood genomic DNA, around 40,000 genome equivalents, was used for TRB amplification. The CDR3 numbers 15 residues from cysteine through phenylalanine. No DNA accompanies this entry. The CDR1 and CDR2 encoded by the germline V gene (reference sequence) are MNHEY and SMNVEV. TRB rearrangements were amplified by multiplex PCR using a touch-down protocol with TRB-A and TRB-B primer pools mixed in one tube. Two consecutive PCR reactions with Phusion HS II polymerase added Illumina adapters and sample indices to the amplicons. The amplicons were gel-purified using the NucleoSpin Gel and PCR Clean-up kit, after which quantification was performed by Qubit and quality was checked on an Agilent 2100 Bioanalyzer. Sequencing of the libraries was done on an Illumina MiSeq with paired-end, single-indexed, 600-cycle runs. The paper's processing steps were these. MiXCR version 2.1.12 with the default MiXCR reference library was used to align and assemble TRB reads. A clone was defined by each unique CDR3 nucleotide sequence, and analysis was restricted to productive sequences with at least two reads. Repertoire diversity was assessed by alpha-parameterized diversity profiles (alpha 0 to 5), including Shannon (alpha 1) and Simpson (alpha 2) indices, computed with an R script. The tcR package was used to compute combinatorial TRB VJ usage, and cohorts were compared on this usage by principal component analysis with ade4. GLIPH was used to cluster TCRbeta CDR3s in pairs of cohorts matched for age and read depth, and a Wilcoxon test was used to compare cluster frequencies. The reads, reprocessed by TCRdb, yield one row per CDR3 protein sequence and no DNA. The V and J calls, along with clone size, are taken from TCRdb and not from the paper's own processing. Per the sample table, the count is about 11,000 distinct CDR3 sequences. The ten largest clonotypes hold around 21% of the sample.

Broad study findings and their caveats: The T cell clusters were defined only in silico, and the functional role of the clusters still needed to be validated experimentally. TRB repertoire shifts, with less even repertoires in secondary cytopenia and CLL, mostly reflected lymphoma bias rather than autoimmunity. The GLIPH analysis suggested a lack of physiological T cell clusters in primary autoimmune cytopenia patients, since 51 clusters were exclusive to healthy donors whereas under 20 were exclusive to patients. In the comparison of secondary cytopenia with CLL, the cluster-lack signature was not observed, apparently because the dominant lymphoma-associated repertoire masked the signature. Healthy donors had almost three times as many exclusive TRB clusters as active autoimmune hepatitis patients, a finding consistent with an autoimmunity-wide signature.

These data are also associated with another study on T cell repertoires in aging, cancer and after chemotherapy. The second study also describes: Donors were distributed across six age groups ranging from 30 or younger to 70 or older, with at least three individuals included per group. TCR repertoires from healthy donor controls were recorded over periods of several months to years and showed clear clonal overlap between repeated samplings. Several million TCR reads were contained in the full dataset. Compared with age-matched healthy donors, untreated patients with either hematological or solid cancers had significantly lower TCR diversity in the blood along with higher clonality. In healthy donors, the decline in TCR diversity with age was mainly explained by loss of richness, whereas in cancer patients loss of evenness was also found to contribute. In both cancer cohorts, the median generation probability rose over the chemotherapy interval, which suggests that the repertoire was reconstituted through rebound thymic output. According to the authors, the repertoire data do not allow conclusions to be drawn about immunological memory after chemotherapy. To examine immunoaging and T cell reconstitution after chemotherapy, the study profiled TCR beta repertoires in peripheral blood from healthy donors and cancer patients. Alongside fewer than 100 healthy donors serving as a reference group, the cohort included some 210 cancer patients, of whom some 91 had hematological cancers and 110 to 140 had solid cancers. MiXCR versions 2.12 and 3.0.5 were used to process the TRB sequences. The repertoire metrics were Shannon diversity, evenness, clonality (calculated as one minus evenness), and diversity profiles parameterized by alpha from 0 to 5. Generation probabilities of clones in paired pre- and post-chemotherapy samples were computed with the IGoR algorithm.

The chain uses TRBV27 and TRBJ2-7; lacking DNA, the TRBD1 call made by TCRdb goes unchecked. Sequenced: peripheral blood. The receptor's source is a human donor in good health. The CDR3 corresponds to CASSSGTGGTYEQYF.